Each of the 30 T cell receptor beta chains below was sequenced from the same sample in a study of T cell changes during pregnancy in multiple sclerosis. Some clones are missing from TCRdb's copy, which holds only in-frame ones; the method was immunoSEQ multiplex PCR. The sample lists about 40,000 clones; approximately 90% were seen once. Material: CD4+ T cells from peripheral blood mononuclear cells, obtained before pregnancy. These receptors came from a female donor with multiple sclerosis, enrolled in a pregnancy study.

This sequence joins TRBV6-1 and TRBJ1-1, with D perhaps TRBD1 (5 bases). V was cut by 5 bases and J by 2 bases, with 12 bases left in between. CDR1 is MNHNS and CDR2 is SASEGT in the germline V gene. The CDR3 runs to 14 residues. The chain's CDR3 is CASSTGLGNTEAFF. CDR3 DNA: TGTGCCAGCAGTACAGGTCTAGGAAACACTGAAGCTTTCTTT.

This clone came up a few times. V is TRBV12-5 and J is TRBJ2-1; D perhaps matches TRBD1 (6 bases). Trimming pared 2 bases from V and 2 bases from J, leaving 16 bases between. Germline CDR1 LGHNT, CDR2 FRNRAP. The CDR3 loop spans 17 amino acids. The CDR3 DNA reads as TGTGCTAGTGGTTTGTTTTATAAGGGGGTACCCTACAATGAGCAGTTCTTC. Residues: CASGLFYKGVPYNEQFF.

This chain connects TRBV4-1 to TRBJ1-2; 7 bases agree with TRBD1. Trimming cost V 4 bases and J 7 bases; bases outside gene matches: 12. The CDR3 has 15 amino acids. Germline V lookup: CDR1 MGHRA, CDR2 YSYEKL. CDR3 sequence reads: CASSPPSGGFFGYTF. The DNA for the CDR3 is TGCGCCAGCAGCCCTCCTTCAGGGGGGTTCTTTGGCTACACCTTC.

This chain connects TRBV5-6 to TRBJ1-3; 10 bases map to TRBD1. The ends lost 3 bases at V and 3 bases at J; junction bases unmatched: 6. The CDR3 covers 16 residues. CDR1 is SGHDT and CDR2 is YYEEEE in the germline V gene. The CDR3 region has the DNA TGTGCCAGCAGCTGGTCGACAGGGGGCGTTGGAAACACCATATATTTT. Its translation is CASSWSTGGVGNTIYF.

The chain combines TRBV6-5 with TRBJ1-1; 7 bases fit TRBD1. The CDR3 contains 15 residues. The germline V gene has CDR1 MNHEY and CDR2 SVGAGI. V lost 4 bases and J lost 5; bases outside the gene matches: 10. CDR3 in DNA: TGTGCCAGCAGTTCGATATCAGGGGGTGAGACTGAAGCTTTCTTT. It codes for CASSSISGGETEAFF.

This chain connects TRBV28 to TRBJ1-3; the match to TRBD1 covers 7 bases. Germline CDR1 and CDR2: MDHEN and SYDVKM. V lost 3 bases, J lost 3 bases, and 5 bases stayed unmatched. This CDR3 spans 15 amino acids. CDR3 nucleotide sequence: TGTGCCAGCAGTTTGGCGACAGGGTATGGAAACACCATATATTTT. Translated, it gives CASSLATGYGNTIYF. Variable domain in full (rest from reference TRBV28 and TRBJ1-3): DVKVTQSSRYLVKRTGEKVFLECVQDMDHENMFWYRQDPGLGLRLIYFSYDVKMKEKGDIPEGYSVSREKKERFSLILESASTNQTSMYLCASSLATGYGNTIYFGEGSWLTVV.

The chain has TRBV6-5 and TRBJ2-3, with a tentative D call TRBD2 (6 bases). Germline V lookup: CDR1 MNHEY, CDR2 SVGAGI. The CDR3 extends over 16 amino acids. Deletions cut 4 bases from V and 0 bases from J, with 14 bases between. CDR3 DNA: TGTGCCAGCAGTTTGACCCTAGCGTTCAGCACAGATACGCAGTATTTT. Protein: CASSLTLAFSTDTQYF.

CDR3 DNA sequence: TGTGCCACCAGCAGAGACTCGGGGGGGAATGAGCAGTTCTTC. Its protein is CATSRDSGGNEQFF. The rearrangement joins TRBV15 to TRBJ2-1; 8 positions match TRBD2. V was clipped by 0 bases and J by 7 bases; unmatched bases: 2. Germline V gene data show CDR1 as LNHNV and CDR2 as YYDKDF (reference sequence). This CDR3 spans 14 amino acids.

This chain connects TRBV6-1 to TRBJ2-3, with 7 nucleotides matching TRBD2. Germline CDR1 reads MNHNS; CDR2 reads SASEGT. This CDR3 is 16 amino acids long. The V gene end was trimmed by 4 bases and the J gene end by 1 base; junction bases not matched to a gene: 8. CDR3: CASSATVGGGTDTQYF. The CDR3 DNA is TGTGCCAGCAGTGCCACCGTTGGGGGGGGCACAGATACGCAGTATTTT.

CDR3 region: CASSLGQGNQETQYF. The CDR3 bases are TGTGCCAGCAGCTTAGGGCAGGGGAACCAAGAGACCCAGTACTTC. The chain recombines TRBV7-9 with TRBJ2-5; D is perhaps TRBD1 (6 bases). Germline V gene sequence: CDR1 SEHNR, CDR2 FQNEAQ (reference sequence). Trimming cost V 1 base and J 0 bases, with 9 bases left between them. This CDR3 is 15 amino acids long.

The CDR3 here is CATASLVTSGRTYNEQFF. The CDR3 DNA reads as TGTGCCACCGCCTCCCTCGTGACTAGCGGGAGAACATACAATGAGCAGTTCTTC. This chain connects TRBV28 to TRBJ2-1; 12 bases fit TRBD2. The CDR3 is 18 amino acids. Germline V gene lookup returns CDR1 MDHEN and CDR2 SYDVKM. The junction had 17 bases not matched to a gene; V was cut back by 10 bases and J by 4 bases.

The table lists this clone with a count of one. The CDR3 region is CASSHNQGPYGYTF. Here the CDR3 DNA reads TGTGCCAGCAGCCATAATCAGGGTCCCTATGGCTACACCTTC. The V gene is TRBV14, the J gene TRBJ1-2, with D possibly TRBD1 on 5 matching bases. Germline assignment: CDR1 SGHDN and CDR2 FVKESK. The V end was cut by 3 bases, the J end by 4 bases, with 12 bases between. CDR3 size: 14 residues.

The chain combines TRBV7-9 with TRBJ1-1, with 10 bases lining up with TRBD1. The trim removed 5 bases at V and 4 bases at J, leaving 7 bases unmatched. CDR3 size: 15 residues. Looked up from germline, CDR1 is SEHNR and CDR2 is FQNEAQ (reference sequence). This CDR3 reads CASSPPGTGVTEAFF. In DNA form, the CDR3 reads TGTGCCAGCAGCCCCCCCGGGACAGGGGTCACTGAAGCTTTCTTT.

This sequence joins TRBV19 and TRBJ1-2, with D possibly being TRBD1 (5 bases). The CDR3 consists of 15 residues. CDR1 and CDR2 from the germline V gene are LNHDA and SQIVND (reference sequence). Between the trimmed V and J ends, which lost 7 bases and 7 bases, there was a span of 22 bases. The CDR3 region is CASTTPGRGVGGYTF. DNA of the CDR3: TGTGCCAGTACTACCCCCGGGAGAGGGGTCGGTGGCTACACCTTC.

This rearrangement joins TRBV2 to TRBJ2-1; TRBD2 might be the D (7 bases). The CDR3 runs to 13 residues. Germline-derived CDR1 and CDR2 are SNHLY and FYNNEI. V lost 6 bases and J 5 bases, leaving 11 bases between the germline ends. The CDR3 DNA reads TGTGCCAGCAGGGGGGGGCTGAACAATGAGCAGTTCTTC. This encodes CASRGGLNNEQFF.

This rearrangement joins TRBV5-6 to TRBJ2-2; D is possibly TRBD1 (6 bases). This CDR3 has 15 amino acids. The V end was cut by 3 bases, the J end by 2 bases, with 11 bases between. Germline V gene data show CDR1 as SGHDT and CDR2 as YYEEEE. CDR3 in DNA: TGTGCCAGCAGCTGGCCGGGACATAACACCGGGGAGCTGTTTTTT. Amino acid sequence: CASSWPGHNTGELFF.

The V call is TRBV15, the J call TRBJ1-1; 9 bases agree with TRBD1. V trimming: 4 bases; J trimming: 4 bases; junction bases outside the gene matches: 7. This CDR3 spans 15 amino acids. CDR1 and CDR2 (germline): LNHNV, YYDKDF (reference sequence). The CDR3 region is CATSTGQGKFTEAFF. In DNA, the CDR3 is TGTGCCACCAGCACAGGACAGGGGAAGTTCACTGAAGCTTTCTTT.

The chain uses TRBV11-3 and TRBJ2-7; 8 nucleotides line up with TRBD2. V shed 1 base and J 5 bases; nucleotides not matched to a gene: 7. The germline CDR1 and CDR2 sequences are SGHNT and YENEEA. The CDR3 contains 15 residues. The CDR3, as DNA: TGTGCCAGCAGCTTAGGGAGCGGGAGTCGGGACGAGCAGTACTTC. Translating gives CASSLGSGSRDEQYF.

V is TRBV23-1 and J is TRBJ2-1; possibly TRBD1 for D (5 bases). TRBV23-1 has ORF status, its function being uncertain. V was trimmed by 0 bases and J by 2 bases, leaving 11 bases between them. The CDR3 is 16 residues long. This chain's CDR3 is CASSQSRQKTYNEQFF. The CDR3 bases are TGCGCCAGCAGTCAATCGCGACAGAAAACCTACAATGAGCAGTTCTTC.

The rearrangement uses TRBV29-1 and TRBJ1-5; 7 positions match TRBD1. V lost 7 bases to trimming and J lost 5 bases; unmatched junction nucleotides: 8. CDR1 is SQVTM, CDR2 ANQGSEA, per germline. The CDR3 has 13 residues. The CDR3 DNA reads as TGCAGCGCCTCGACAGGGCTTCATCAGCCCCAGCATTTT. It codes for CSASTGLHQPQHF.

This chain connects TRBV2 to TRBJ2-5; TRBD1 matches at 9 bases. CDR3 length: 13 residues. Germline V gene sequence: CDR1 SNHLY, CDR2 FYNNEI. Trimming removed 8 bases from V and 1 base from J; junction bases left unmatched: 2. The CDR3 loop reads CASWDRAQETQYF. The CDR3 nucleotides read TGTGCCAGCTGGGACAGGGCCCAAGAGACCCAGTACTTC.

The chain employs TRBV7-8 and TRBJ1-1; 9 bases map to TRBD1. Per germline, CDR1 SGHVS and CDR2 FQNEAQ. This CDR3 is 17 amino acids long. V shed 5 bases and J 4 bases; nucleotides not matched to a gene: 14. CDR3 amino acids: CASSGISTGQGITEAFF. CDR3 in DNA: TGTGCCAGCAGCGGGATTTCGACGGGACAGGGTATCACTGAAGCTTTCTTT.

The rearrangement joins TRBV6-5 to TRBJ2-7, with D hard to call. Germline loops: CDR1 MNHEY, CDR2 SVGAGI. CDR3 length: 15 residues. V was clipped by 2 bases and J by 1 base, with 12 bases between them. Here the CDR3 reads CASSYVAVTSYEQYF. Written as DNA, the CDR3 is TGTGCCAGCAGTTACGTTGCGGTTACTTCCTACGAGCAGTACTTC.

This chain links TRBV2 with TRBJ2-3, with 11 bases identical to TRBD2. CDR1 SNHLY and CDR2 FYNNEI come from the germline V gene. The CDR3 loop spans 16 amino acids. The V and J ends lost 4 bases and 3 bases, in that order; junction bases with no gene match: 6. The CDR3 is CASSARLAGKTDTQYF. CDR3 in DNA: TGTGCCAGCAGTGCTAGACTAGCGGGAAAAACAGATACGCAGTATTTT. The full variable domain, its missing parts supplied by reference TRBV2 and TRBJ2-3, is EPEVTQTPSHQVTQMGQEVILRCVPISNHLYFYWYRQILGQKVEFLVSFYNNEISEKSEIFDDQFSVERPDGSNFTLKIRSTKLEDSAMYFCASSARLAGKTDTQYFGPGTRLTVL.

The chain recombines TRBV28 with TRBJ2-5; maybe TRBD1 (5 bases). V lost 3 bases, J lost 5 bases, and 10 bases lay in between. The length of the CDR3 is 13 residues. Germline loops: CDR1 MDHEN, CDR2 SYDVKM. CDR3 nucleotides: TGTGCCAGCAGTTTTGCAGGGTGGGAGACCCAGTACTTC. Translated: CASSFAGWETQYF.

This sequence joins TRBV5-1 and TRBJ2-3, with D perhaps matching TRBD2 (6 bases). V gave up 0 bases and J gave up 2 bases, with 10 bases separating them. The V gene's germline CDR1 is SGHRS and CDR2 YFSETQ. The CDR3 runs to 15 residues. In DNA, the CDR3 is TGCGCCAGCAGCTTGGTATTAGCGGACACAGATACGCAGTATTTT. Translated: CASSLVLADTDTQYF. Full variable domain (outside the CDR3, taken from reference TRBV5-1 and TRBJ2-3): KAGVTQTPRYLIKTRGQQVTLSCSPISGHRSVSWYQQTPGQGLQFLFEYFSETQRNKGNFPGRFSGRQFSNSRSEMNVSTLELGDSALYLCASSLVLADTDTQYFGPGTRLTVL.

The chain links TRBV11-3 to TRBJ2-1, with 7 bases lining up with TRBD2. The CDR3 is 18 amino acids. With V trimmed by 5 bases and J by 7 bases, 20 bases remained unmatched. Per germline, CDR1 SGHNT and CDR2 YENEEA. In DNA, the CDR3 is TGTGCCAGCAGCCGACGGGGCGGCGGGAGTGGTCCCTCAAATGAGCAGTTCTTC. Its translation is CASSRRGGGSGPSNEQFF.

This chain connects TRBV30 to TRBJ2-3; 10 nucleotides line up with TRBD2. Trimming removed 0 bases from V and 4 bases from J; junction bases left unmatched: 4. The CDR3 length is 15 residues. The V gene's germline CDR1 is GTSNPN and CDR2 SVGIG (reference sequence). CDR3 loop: CAWSVQAGGADTQYF. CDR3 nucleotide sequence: TGTGCCTGGAGTGTACAAGCGGGAGGGGCAGATACGCAGTATTTT. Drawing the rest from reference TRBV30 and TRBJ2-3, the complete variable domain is SQTIHQWPATLVQPVGSPLSLECTVEGTSNPNLYWYRQAAGRGLQLLFYSVGIGQISSEVPQNLSASRPQDRQFILSSKKLLLSDSGFYLCAWSVQAGGADTQYFGPGTRLTVL.

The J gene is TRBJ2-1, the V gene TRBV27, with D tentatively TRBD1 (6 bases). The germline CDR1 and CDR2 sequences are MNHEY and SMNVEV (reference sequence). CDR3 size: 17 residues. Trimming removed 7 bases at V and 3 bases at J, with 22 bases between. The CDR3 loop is CASKAGDKRPYYNEQFF. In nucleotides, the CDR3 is TGTGCCAGCAAAGCTGGGGACAAAAGGCCGTACTACAATGAGCAGTTCTTC.

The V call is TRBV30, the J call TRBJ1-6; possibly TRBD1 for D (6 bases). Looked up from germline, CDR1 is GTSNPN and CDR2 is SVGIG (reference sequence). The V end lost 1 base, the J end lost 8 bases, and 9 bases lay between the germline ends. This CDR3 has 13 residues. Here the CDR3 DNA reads TGTGCCTGGAGTGCAGGGGTAGATTCACCCCTCCACTTT. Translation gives CAWSAGVDSPLHF.